A selection of T cell receptor beta chains follows, all from one sample in a study of blood T cell repertoires in COVID-19. Data came from immunoSEQ multiplex PCR; TCRdb stores just in-frame clones and leaves some out. The table has roughly 160,000 clones, roughly 87% seen once. Material for sequencing was peripheral blood. Receptors originate from a woman aged 55-70 years who had recovered from COVID-19. Each CDR3 is given with its conserved first and last residue. D genes are given only for firm matches. Size values are once, few and many counts, or a class for expanded clones, and some rows have none.

abundance: once
d_gene: TRBD2
v_gene: TRBV2
j_gene: TRBJ2-2
CDR3aa: CASIREGTGELFF
CDR3nt: TGTGCCAGCATTAGGGAGGGAACCGGGGAGCTGTTTTTT

abundance: -
d_gene: -
v_gene: TRBV28
j_gene: TRBJ2-7
CDR3aa: CASSYRTEQYF
CDR3nt: TGTGCCAGCAGCTACCGTACCGAGCAGTACTTC

abundance: -
d_gene: TRBD2
v_gene: TRBV30
j_gene: TRBJ2-2
CDR3aa: CAWSRLAGDVGELFF
CDR3nt: TGTGCCTGGAGTCGATTAGCGGGGGACGTCGGGGAGCTGTTTTTT

abundance: -
d_gene: TRBD1
v_gene: TRBV6-5
j_gene: TRBJ2-3
CDR3aa: CASSWGQGTTDTQYF
CDR3nt: TGTGCCAGCAGTTGGGGACAGGGTACCACAGATACGCAGTATTTT

abundance: -
d_gene: -
v_gene: TRBV12-2
j_gene: TRBJ2-1
CDR3aa: CASRLRAAGGAWAEQFF
CDR3nt: TGTGCAAGTCGCTTACGGGCGGCGGGGGGGGCGTGGGCTGAGCAGTTCTTC

abundance: -
d_gene: -
v_gene: TRBV6-5
j_gene: TRBJ1-1
CDR3aa: CASSYVAGVFEAFF
CDR3nt: TGTGCCAGCAGTTACGTTGCAGGGGTGTTTGAAGCTTTCTTT

abundance: -
d_gene: -
v_gene: TRBV19
j_gene: TRBJ2-7
CDR3aa: CASSDISYEQYF
CDR3nt: TGTGCCAGTAGTGACATTTCCTACGAGCAGTACTTC

abundance: -
d_gene: TRBD2
v_gene: TRBV5-1
j_gene: TRBJ2-5
CDR3aa: CASSLLTSGEETQYF
CDR3nt: TGCGCCAGCAGCTTACTGACTAGCGGGGAGGAGACCCAGTACTTC

abundance: -
d_gene: TRBD1
v_gene: TRBV6-5
j_gene: TRBJ1-1
CDR3aa: CASSYSGQGRNTEAFF
CDR3nt: TGTGCCAGCAGTTACTCGGGACAGGGGCGGAACACTGAAGCTTTCTTT

abundance: -
d_gene: TRBD1
v_gene: TRBV5-6
j_gene: TRBJ1-2
CDR3aa: CASSSQGGYGYTF
CDR3nt: TGTGCCAGCAGCTCACAGGGGGGGTATGGCTACACCTTC

abundance: -
d_gene: -
v_gene: TRBV5-1
j_gene: TRBJ2-7
CDR3aa: CASSLGSAGVGEQYF
CDR3nt: TGCGCCAGCAGCTTAGGTAGCGCTGGGGTGGGCGAGCAGTACTTC

abundance: -
d_gene: -
v_gene: TRBV5-4
j_gene: TRBJ1-1
CDR3aa: CASSFGSQGGTEAFF
CDR3nt: TGTGCCAGCAGCTTCGGTTCCCAAGGAGGCACTGAAGCTTTCTTT

abundance: -
d_gene: TRBD2
v_gene: TRBV3-1/TRBV3-2
j_gene: TRBJ2-3
CDR3aa: CASSQVLTSGVMADTQYF
CDR3nt: TGTGCCAGCAGCCAAGTTCTTACTAGCGGGGTGATGGCAGATACGCAGTATTTT

abundance: -
d_gene: TRBD1
v_gene: TRBV6-5
j_gene: TRBJ2-7
CDR3aa: CASSYGQGVNEQYF
CDR3nt: TGTGCCAGCAGTTACGGACAGGGGGTAAACGAGCAGTACTTC

abundance: -
d_gene: -
v_gene: TRBV2
j_gene: TRBJ2-5
CDR3aa: CASSAGQSNQETQYF
CDR3nt: TGTGCCAGCAGCGCAGGACAGAGTAATCAAGAGACCCAGTACTTC

abundance: -
d_gene: -
v_gene: TRBV5-4
j_gene: TRBJ2-7
CDR3aa: CASNRYGGSYEQYF
CDR3nt: TGTGCCAGCAACCGTTACGGGGGCTCCTACGAGCAGTACTTC

abundance: -
d_gene: TRBD1
v_gene: TRBV28
j_gene: TRBJ1-5
CDR3aa: CASSSTGQVWEPQHF
CDR3nt: TGTGCCAGCAGCTCTACCGGACAGGTCTGGGAGCCCCAGCATTTT

abundance: -
d_gene: TRBD2
v_gene: TRBV5-1
j_gene: TRBJ2-1
CDR3aa: CASTLTGTSGGDEQFF
CDR3nt: TGCGCCAGCACCCTAACCGGGACTAGCGGGGGAGATGAGCAGTTCTTC

abundance: -
d_gene: -
v_gene: TRBV4-3
j_gene: TRBJ2-3
CDR3aa: CASSQGTTRGDTQYF
CDR3nt: TGCGCCAGCAGCCAAGGGACTACACGGGGAGATACGCAGTATTTT

abundance: -
d_gene: -
v_gene: TRBV13
j_gene: TRBJ2-6
CDR3aa: CASSYSGVWANVLTF
CDR3nt: TGTGCCAGCAGTTACTCAGGGGTCTGGGCCAACGTCCTGACTTTC

abundance: -
d_gene: -
v_gene: TRBV23-1
j_gene: TRBJ2-7
CDR3aa: CASSLGRRKEQYF
CDR3nt: TGCGCCAGCAGTCTCGGCAGGAGGAAGGAGCAGTACTTC

abundance: -
d_gene: TRBD1
v_gene: TRBV4-1
j_gene: TRBJ2-1
CDR3aa: CASSQDEGGQGRFF
CDR3nt: TGCGCCAGCAGCCAAGATGAGGGAGGACAGGGGCGATTCTTC

abundance: -
d_gene: -
v_gene: TRBV6-5
j_gene: TRBJ1-2
CDR3aa: CASRQSGNYGYTF
CDR3nt: TGTGCCAGCAGACAAAGTGGTAACTATGGCTACACCTTC

abundance: -
d_gene: TRBD2
v_gene: TRBV4-1
j_gene: TRBJ2-3
CDR3aa: CASSLLGGNTQYF
CDR3nt: TGCGCCAGCAGCCTTCTGGGGGGGAATACGCAGTATTTT

abundance: -
d_gene: -
v_gene: TRBV19
j_gene: TRBJ1-4
CDR3aa: CASSIPWAGEKLFF
CDR3nt: TGTGCCAGTAGTATCCCATGGGCGGGGGAAAAACTGTTTTTT

abundance: few
d_gene: -
v_gene: TRBV7-6
j_gene: TRBJ1-1
CDR3aa: CASSAFHRELNTEAFF
CDR3nt: TGTGCCAGCAGCGCCTTCCACAGGGAGTTGAACACTGAAGCTTTCTTT

abundance: once
d_gene: -
v_gene: TRBV11-3
j_gene: TRBJ2-6
CDR3aa: CASSSEGNVLTF
CDR3nt: TGTGCCAGCAGCTCGGAGGGCAACGTCCTGACTTTC

abundance: -
d_gene: TRBD2
v_gene: TRBV28
j_gene: TRBJ2-3
CDR3aa: CASGPGLAGVWYF
CDR3nt: TGTGCCAGCGGCCCGGGACTAGCGGGGGTCTGGTATTTT

abundance: -
d_gene: -
v_gene: TRBV27
j_gene: TRBJ1-3
CDR3aa: CASSLIPVSGNTIYF
CDR3nt: TGTGCCAGCAGTTTAATACCAGTCTCTGGAAACACCATATATTTT

abundance: -
d_gene: TRBD1
v_gene: TRBV29-1
j_gene: TRBJ2-1
CDR3aa: CSAGGQGRNEQFF
CDR3nt: TGCAGCGCTGGCGGACAGGGGAGAAATGAGCAGTTCTTC

abundance: -
d_gene: -
v_gene: TRBV4-1
j_gene: TRBJ2-7
CDR3aa: CASSSKALGGSEQYF
CDR3nt: TGCGCCAGCAGCTCCAAGGCCTTGGGAGGCAGCGAGCAGTACTTC

abundance: once
d_gene: TRBD1
v_gene: TRBV6-2/TRBV6-3
j_gene: TRBJ1-1
CDR3aa: CASSPRVGQGNTEAFF
CDR3nt: TGTGCCAGCAGCCCTCGAGTGGGACAGGGGAACACTGAAGCTTTCTTT

abundance: -
d_gene: -
v_gene: TRBV9
j_gene: TRBJ1-2
CDR3aa: CASSSQENGYTF
CDR3nt: TGTGCCAGCAGCTCACAGGAGAATGGCTACACCTTC

abundance: -
d_gene: -
v_gene: TRBV11-2
j_gene: TRBJ2-5
CDR3aa: CASSFSHSQETQYF
CDR3nt: TGTGCCAGCAGCTTTTCACATTCCCAAGAGACCCAGTACTTC

abundance: -
d_gene: -
v_gene: TRBV10-3
j_gene: TRBJ2-3
CDR3aa: CAITLRGLTTDTQYF
CDR3nt: TGTGCCATCACTTTACGGGGACTTACCACAGATACGCAGTATTTT

abundance: -
d_gene: -
v_gene: TRBV5-1
j_gene: TRBJ2-7
CDR3aa: CASSEEPRNYEQYF
CDR3nt: TGCGCCAGCAGCGAAGAGCCGCGCAACTACGAGCAGTACTTC

abundance: -
d_gene: -
v_gene: TRBV23-1
j_gene: TRBJ2-2
CDR3aa: CASSQSGRVMDTGELFF
CDR3nt: TGCGCCAGCAGTCAATCAGGCAGGGTTATGGACACCGGGGAGCTGTTTTTT

abundance: once
d_gene: TRBD2
v_gene: TRBV5-1
j_gene: TRBJ2-3
CDR3aa: CASSLGTSTLTDTQYF
CDR3nt: TGCGCCAGCAGCTTGGGGACTAGCACTTTGACAGATACGCAGTATTTT

abundance: -
d_gene: -
v_gene: TRBV5-4
j_gene: TRBJ1-3
CDR3aa: CASSSDSGNTIYF
CDR3nt: TGTGCCAGCAGCTCGGACAGCGGAAACACCATATATTTT

abundance: once
d_gene: -
v_gene: TRBV19
j_gene: TRBJ2-4
CDR3aa: CASSGLVARGKNIQYF
CDR3nt: TGTGCCAGTAGTGGCTTAGTGGCGAGGGGGAAAAACATTCAGTACTTC

abundance: -
d_gene: TRBD1
v_gene: TRBV19
j_gene: TRBJ1-2
CDR3aa: CASSMGTDYGYTF
CDR3nt: TGTGCCAGTAGTATGGGGACAGACTATGGCTACACCTTC

abundance: once
d_gene: TRBD1
v_gene: TRBV6-2/TRBV6-3
j_gene: TRBJ1-5
CDR3aa: CASSRQGTRQPQHF
CDR3nt: TGTGCCAGCAGTCGACAGGGTACACGTCAGCCCCAGCATTTT

abundance: -
d_gene: -
v_gene: TRBV18
j_gene: TRBJ1-6
CDR3aa: CASSGTVVNSPLHF
CDR3nt: TGTGCCAGCTCAGGTACAGTTGTTAATTCACCCCTCCACTTT

abundance: -
d_gene: -
v_gene: TRBV27
j_gene: TRBJ2-7
CDR3aa: CASRRVPIETYEQYF
CDR3nt: TGTGCCAGCCGCCGGGTTCCCATTGAGACCTACGAGCAGTACTTC

abundance: -
d_gene: TRBD2
v_gene: TRBV3-1/TRBV3-2
j_gene: TRBJ2-3
CDR3aa: CASSFGGASGDTQYF
CDR3nt: TGTGCCAGCAGCTTCGGGGGGGCGTCCGGAGATACGCAGTATTTT

abundance: -
d_gene: TRBD1
v_gene: TRBV5-4
j_gene: TRBJ1-1
CDR3aa: CASGYRGQGTTEAFF
CDR3nt: TGTGCCAGCGGGTACAGGGGGCAGGGGACGACTGAAGCTTTCTTT

abundance: -
d_gene: -
v_gene: TRBV28
j_gene: TRBJ1-1
CDR3aa: CASSLTRNTEAFF
CDR3nt: TGTGCCAGCAGTTTAACAAGGAACACTGAAGCTTTCTTT

abundance: -
d_gene: TRBD2
v_gene: TRBV5-1
j_gene: TRBJ2-5
CDR3aa: CASSLGTSGAETQYF
CDR3nt: TGCGCCAGCAGCTTGGGGACTAGCGGGGCAGAGACCCAGTACTTC

abundance: -
d_gene: TRBD1
v_gene: TRBV24-1
j_gene: TRBJ2-3
CDR3aa: CATGERQGAADTQYF
CDR3nt: TGTGCCACCGGCGAGCGACAGGGGGCCGCAGATACGCAGTATTTT

abundance: -
d_gene: -
v_gene: TRBV11-2
j_gene: TRBJ2-7
CDR3aa: CASSWEAGKAVEQYF
CDR3nt: TGTGCCAGCAGCTGGGAGGCGGGGAAAGCGGTCGAGCAGTACTTC

abundance: -
d_gene: -
v_gene: TRBV5-5
j_gene: TRBJ1-1
CDR3aa: CASSTRSFVNTEAFF
CDR3nt: TGTGCCAGCAGCACCCGGTCCTTTGTGAACACTGAAGCTTTCTTT

abundance: -
d_gene: TRBD2
v_gene: TRBV7-3
j_gene: TRBJ2-1
CDR3aa: CASSLTSGGGEQFF
CDR3nt: TGTGCCAGCAGCTTAACTAGCGGGGGAGGGGAGCAGTTCTTC

abundance: -
d_gene: TRBD2
v_gene: TRBV5-1
j_gene: TRBJ2-5
CDR3aa: CASSLGAGGMETQYF
CDR3nt: TGCGCCAGCAGCTTGGGAGCGGGGGGAATGGAGACCCAGTACTTC

abundance: -
d_gene: TRBD1
v_gene: TRBV6-6
j_gene: TRBJ2-7
CDR3aa: CASSKDRAEQYF
CDR3nt: TGTGCCAGCAGTAAGGACAGGGCCGAGCAGTACTTC